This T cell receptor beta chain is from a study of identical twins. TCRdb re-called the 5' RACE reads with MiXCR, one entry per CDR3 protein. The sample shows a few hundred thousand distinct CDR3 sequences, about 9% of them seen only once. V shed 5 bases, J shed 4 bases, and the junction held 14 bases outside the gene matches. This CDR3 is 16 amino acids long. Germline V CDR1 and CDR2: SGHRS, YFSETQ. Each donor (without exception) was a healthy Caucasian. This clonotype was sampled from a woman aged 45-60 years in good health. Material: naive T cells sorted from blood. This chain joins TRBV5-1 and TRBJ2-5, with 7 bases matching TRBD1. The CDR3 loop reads CASSYRTTGWGETQYF. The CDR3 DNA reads TGCGCCAGCAGTTACCGGACGACAGGGTGGGGAGAGACCCAGTACTTC.